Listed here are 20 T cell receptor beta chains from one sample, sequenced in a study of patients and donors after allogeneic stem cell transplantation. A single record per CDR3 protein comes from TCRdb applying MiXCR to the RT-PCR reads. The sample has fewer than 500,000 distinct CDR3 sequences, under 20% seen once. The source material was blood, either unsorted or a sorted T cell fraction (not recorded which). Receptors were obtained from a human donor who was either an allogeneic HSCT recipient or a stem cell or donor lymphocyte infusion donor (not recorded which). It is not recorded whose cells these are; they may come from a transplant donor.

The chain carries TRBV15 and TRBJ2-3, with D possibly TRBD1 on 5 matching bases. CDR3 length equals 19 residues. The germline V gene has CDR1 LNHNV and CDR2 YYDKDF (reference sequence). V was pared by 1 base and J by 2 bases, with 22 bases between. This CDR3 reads CATSRGPPRAGSHTDTQYF. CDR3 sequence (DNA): TGTGCCACCAGCAGAGGCCCTCCACGGGCAGGGTCACACACAGATACGCAGTATTTT.

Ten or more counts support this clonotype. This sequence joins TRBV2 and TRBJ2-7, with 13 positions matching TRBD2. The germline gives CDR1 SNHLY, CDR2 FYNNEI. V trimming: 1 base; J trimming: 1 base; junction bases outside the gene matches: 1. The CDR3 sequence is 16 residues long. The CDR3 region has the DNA TGTGCCAGCAGTGAAGGACTAGCGGGAGGATCCTACGAGCAGTACTTC. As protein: CASSEGLAGGSYEQYF.

In DNA form, the CDR3 reads TGCAGTGCTAGAGGTCCTATAGAAAGGGGGGACAATCAGCCCCAGCATTTT. Translating it yields CSARGPIERGDNQPQHF. The chain has TRBV20-1 and TRBJ1-5, with D perhaps matching TRBD1 (6 bases). Germline CDR1 reads DFQATT; CDR2 reads SNEGSKA (reference sequence). This CDR3 region has 17 residues. Trimming took 1 base from V and 3 from J, leaving 19 bases between them.

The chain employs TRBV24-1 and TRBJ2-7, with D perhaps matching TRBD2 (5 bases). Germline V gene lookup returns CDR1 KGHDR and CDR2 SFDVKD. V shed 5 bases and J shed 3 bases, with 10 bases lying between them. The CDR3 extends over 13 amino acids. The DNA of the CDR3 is TGTGCCACCAGTGGAGGGAGCGGCTACGAGCAGTACTTC. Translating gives CATSGGSGYEQYF.

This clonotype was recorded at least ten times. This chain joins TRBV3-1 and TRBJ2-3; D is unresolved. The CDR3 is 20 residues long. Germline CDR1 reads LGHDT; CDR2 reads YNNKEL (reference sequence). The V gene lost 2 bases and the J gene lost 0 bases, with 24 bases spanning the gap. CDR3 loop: CASSQRVGRISSTSTDTQYF. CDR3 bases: TGTGCCAGCAGCCAACGGGTCGGACGTATATCCTCAACTAGCACAGATACGCAGTATTTT.

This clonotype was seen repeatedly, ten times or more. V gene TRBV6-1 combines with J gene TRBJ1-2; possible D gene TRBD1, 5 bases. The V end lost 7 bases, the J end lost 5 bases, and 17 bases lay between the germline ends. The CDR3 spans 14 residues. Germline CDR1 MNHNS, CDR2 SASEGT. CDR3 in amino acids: CASTGAGTVYGYTF. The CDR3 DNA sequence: TGTGCCAGCACGGGAGCCGGGACGGTTTATGGCTACACCTTC.

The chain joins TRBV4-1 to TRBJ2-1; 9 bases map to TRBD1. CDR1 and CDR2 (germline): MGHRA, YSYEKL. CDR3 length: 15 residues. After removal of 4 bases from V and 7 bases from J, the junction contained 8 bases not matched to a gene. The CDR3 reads CASSRVETGGNEQFF. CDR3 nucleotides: TGCGCCAGCAGCCGCGTCGAGACAGGGGGTAATGAGCAGTTCTTC.

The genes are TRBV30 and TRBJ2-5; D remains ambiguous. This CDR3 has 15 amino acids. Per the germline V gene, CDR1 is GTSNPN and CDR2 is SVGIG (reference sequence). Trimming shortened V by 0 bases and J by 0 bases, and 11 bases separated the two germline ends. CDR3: CAWSVGGTYQETQYF. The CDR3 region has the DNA TGTGCCTGGAGTGTAGGCGGAACGTACCAAGAGACCCAGTACTTC.

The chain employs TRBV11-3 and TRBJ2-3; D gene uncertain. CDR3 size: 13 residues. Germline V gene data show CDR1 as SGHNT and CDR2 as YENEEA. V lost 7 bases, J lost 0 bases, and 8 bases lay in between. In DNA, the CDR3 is TGTGCCAGCACCCCCCCTAGCACAGATACGCAGTATTTT. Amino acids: CASTPPSTDTQYF.

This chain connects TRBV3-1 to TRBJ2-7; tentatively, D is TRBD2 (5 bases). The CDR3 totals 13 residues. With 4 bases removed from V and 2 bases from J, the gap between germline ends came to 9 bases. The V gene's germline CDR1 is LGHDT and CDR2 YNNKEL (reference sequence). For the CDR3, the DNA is TGTGCCAGCAGCCTAGAGAGGGCCTACGAGCAGTACTTC. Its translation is CASSLERAYEQYF.

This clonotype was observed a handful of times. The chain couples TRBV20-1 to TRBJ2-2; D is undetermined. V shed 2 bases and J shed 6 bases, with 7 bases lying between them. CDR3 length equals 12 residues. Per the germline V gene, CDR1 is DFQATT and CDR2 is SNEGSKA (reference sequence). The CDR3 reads CSARFHPGELFF. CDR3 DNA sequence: TGCAGTGCTAGATTTCATCCCGGGGAGCTGTTTTTT.

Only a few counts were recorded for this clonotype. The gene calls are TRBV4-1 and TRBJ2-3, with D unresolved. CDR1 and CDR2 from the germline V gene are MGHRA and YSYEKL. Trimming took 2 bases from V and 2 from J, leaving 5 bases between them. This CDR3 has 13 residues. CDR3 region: CASSQYYTDTQYF. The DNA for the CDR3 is TGCGCCAGCAGCCAATACTACACAGATACGCAGTATTTT.

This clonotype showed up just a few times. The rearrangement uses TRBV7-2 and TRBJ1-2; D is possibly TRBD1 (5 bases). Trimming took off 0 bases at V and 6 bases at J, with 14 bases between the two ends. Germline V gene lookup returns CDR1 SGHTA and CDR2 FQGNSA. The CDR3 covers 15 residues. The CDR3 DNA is TGTGCCAGCAGCTTAGCGTTGCAGGGAGATCATGGCTACACCTTC. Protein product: CASSLALQGDHGYTF.

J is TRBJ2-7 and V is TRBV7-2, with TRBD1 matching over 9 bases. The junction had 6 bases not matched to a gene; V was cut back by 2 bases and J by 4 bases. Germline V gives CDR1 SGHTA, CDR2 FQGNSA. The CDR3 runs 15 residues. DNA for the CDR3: TGTGCCAGCAGCTTAATTAGGGACAGGGAGTACGAGCAGTACTTC. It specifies CASSLIRDREYEQYF. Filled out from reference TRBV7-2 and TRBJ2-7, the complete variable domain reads GAGVSQSPSNKVTEKGKDVELRCDPISGHTALYWYRQSLGQGLEFLIYFQGNSAPDKSGLPSDRFSAERTGGSVSTLTIQRTQQEDSAVYLCASSLIRDREYEQYFGPGTRLTVT.

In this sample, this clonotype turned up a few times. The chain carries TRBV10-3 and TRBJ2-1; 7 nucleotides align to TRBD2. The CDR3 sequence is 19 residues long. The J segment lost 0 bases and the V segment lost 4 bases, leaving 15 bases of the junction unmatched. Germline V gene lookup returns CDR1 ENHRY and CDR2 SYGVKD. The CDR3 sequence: CAISADPRGRAISYNEQFF. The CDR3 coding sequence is TGTGCCATCAGTGCTGACCCACGAGGGAGGGCAATCTCCTACAATGAGCAGTTCTTC.

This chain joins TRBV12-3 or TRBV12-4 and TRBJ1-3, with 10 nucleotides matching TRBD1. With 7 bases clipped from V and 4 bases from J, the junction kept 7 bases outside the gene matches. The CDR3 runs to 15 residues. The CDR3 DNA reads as TGTGCCAGCAAACGACAGGGGGCGAAAGGAAACACCATATATTTT. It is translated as CASKRQGAKGNTIYF.

CDR3: CASSLAREGSGRDTQYF. Here the CDR3 DNA reads TGTGCCAGCAGCTTAGCGCGCGAAGGATCAGGGAGAGATACGCAGTATTTT. The chain joins TRBV7-9 to TRBJ2-3, with D tentatively TRBD1 or TRBD2 (5 bases each). This CDR3 comprises 17 residues. Germline CDR1 SEHNR, CDR2 FQNEAQ (reference sequence). V was clipped by 0 bases and J by 5 bases, with 18 bases between them.

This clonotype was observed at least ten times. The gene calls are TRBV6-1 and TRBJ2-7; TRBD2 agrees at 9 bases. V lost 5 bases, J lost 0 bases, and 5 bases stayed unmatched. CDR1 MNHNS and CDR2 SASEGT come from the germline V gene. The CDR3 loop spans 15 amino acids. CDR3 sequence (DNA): TGTGCCAGCAGTCCATGGACTAGCGTCTCCTACGAGCAGTACTTC. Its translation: CASSPWTSVSYEQYF.

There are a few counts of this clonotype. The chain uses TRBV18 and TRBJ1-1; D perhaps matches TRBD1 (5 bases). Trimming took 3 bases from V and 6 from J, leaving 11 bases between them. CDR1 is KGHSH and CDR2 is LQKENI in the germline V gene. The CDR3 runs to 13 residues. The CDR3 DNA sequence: TGTGCCAGCTCACCGGTGAGGGGAGCTGAAGCTTTCTTT. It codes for CASSPVRGAEAFF. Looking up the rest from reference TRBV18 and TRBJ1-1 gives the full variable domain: NAGVMQNPRHLVRRRGQEARLRCSPMKGHSHVYWYRQLPEEGLKFMVYLQKENIIDESGMPKERFSAEFPKEGPSILRIQQVVRGDSAAYFCASSPVRGAEAFFGQGTRLTVV.

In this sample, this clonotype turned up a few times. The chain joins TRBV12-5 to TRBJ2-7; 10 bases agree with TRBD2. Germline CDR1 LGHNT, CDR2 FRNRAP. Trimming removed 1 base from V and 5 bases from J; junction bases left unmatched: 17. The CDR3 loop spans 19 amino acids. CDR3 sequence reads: CASGLASKPGTSEGDEQYF. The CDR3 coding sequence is TGTGCTAGTGGTTTGGCCTCCAAGCCCGGGACTAGCGAGGGAGACGAGCAGTACTTC.